The 3 T cell receptor beta chains in this list originate from one sample, sequenced in a study of T cells in Graves' hyperthyroidism and ophthalmopathy. Amplification yielded TCR beta CDR3 regions, with RNA transcripts as the source. A set of HTBI primers served as the primers for a first-round RT-PCR of the TCR CDR3. TCRdb reprocessed the multiplex PCR reads with MiXCR, giving one entry per CDR3 protein. The profile shows under 750,000 distinct CDR3 sequences, over 15% of them singletons. The specimen sequenced was blood. The origin of the receptors is a woman between 45 and 60 years old with Graves' hyperthyroidism that later progressed to Graves' ophthalmopathy.

This clonotype came up a few times. V usage is TRBV5-5 and J usage is TRBJ2-5; maybe TRBD2 (5 bases). The CDR3 totals 14 residues. V was trimmed by 4 bases and J by 3 bases, leaving 13 bases between them. CDR1 and CDR2 from the germline V gene are SGHKS and YYEKEE (reference sequence). The CDR3 bases are TGTGCCAGCAGCGCCAGAGAGCGGAAAGAGACCCAGTACTTC. Protein: CASSARERKETQYF.

The chain carries TRBV30 and TRBJ1-2; a weak D match, TRBD1 (6 bases). Trimming stripped 1 base from V and 5 bases from J, with 23 bases between. The V gene's germline CDR1 is GTSNPN and CDR2 SVGIG (reference sequence). This CDR3 spans 17 amino acids. CDR3: CAWSERRSLRGGYGYTF. CDR3 nucleotides: TGTGCCTGGAGTGAGAGGAGGTCTCTCAGGGGAGGGTATGGCTACACCTTC.

This clonotype was picked up one time. The CDR3 bases are TGTGCCAGCAGCGTACAGGGCGGCTATGGCTACACCTTC. It translates to CASSVQGGYGYTF. The chain uses TRBV9 and TRBJ1-2, with D possibly being TRBD1 (5 bases). Trimming left V 1 base short and J 4 bases short, with 8 bases between. The germline V gene has CDR1 SGDLS and CDR2 YYNGEE. The CDR3 covers 13 residues.